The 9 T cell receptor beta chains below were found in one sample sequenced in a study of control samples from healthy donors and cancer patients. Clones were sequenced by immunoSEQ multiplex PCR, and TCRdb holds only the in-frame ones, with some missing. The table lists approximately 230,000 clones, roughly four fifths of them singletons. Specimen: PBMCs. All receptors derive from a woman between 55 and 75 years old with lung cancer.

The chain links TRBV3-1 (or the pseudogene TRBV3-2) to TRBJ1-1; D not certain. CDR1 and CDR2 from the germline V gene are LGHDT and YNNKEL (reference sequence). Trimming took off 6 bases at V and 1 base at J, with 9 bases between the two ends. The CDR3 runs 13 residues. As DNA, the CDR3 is TGTGCCAGCAGGAAACTAGAGAACACTGAAGCTTTCTTT. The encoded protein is CASRKLENTEAFF.

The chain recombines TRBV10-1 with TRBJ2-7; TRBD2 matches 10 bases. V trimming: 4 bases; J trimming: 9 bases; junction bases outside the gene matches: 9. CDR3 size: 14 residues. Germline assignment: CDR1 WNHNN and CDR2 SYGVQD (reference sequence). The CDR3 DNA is TGCGCCAGCAGTGCTAGTCTAGCGGGAGAGGTGCAGTACTTC. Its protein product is CASSASLAGEVQYF.

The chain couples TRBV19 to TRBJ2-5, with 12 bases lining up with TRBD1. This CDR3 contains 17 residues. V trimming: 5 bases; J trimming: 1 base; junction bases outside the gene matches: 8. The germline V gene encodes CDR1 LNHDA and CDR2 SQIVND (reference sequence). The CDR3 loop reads CASSDRGTGGFQETQYF. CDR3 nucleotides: TGTGCCAGTAGTGACCGAGGGACAGGGGGCTTCCAAGAGACCCAGTACTTC.

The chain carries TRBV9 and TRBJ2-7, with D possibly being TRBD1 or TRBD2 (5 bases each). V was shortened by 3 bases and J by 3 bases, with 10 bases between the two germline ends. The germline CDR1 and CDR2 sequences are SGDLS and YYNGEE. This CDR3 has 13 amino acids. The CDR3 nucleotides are TGTGCCAGCAGCGGGGGGACCGACTACGAGCAGTACTTC. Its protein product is CASSGGTDYEQYF. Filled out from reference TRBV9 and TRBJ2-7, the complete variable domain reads DSGVTQTPKHLITATGQRVTLRCSPRSGDLSVYWYQQSLDQGLQFLIQYYNGEERAKGNILERFSAQQFPDLHSELNLSSLELGDSALYFCASSGGTDYEQYFGPGTRLTVT.

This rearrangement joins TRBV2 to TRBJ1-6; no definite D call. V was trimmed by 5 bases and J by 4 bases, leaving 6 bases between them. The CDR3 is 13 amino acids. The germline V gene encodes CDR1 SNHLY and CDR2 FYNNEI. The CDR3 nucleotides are TGTGCCAGCAGTTCCCAGTATAATTCACCCCTCCACTTT. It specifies CASSSQYNSPLHF.

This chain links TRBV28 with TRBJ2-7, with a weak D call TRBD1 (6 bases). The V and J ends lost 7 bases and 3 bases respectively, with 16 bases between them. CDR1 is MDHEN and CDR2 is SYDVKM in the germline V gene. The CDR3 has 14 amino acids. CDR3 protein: CASTTTQGVYEQYF. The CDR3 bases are TGTGCCAGCACCACCACACAGGGAGTCTACGAGCAGTACTTC.

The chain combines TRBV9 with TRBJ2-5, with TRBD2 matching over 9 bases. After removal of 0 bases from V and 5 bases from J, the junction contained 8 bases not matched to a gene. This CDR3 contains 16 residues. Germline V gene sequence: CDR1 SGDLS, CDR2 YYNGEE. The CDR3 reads CASSVGVAGGLETQYF. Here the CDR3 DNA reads TGTGCCAGCAGCGTAGGGGTTGCGGGAGGGCTGGAGACCCAGTACTTC.

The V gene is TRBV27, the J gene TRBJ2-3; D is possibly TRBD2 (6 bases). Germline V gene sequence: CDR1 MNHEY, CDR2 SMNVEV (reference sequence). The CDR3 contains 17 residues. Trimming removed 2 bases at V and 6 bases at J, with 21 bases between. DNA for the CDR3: TGTGCCAGCAGTTTAGTCGGAGCGGGTCGAACCAAGGATACGCAGTATTTT. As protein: CASSLVGAGRTKDTQYF.

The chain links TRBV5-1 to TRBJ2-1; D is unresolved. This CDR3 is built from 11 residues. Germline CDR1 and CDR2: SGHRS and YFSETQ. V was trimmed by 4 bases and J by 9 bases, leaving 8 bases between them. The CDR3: CASSPAVEQFF. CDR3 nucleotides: TGCGCCAGCAGCCCCGCAGTTGAGCAGTTCTTC.